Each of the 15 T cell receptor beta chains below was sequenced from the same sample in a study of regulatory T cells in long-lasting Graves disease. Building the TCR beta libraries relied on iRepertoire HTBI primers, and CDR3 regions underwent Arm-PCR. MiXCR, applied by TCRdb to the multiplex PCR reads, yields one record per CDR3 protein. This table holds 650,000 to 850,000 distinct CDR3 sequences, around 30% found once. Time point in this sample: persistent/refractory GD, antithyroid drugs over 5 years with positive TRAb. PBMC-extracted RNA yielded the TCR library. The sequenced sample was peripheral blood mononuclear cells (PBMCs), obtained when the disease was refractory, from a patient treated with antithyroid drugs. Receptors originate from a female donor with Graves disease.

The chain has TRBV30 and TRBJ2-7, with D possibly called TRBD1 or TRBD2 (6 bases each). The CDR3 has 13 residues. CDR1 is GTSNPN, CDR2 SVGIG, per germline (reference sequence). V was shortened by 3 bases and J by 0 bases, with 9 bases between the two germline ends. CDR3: CAWRGGSSYEQYF. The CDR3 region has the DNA TGTGCCTGGAGAGGGGGGAGCTCCTACGAGCAGTACTTC.

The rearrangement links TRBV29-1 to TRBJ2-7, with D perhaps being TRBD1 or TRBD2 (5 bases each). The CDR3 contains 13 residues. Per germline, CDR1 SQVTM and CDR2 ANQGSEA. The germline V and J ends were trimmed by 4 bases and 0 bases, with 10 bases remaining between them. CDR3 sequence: CSVVGTYSYEQYF. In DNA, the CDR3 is TGCAGCGTTGTAGGGACGTACTCCTACGAGCAGTACTTC.

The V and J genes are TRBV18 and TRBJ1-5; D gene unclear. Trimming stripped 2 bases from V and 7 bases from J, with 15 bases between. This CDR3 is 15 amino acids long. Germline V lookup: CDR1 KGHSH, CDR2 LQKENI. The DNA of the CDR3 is TGTGCCAGCTCACCAAGGATCGGGGATGGACAGCCCCAGCATTTT. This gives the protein CASSPRIGDGQPQHF.

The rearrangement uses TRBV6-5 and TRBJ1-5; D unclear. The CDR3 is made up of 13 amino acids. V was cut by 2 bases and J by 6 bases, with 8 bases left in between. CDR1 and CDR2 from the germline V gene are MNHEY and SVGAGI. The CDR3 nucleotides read TGTGCCAGCAGTTACCTGGTGGCTCAGCCCCAGCATTTT. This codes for CASSYLVAQPQHF.

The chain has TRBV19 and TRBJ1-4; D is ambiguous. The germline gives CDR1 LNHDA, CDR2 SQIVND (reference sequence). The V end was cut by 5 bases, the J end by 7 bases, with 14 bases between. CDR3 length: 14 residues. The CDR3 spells CASSAQAVGEKLFF. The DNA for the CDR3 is TGTGCCAGTAGTGCCCAAGCGGTGGGTGAAAAACTGTTTTTT.

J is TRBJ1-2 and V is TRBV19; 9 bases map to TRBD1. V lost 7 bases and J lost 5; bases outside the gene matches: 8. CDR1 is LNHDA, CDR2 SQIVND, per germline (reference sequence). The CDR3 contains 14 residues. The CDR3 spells CASTSGQGRYGYTF. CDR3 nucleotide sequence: TGTGCCAGTACCTCGGGACAGGGACGTTATGGCTACACCTTC.

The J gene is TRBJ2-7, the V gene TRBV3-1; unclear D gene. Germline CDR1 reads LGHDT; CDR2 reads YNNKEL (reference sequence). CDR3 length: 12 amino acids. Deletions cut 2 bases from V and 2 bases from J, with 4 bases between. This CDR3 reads CASSQSAYEQYF. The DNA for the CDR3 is TGTGCCAGCAGCCAATCTGCCTACGAGCAGTACTTC.

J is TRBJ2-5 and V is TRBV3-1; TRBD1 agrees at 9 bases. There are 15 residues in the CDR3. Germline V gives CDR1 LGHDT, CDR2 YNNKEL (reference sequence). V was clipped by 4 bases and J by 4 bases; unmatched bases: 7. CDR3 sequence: CASSPGQGRSETQYF. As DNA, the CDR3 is TGTGCCAGCAGCCCCGGACAGGGGAGATCAGAGACCCAGTACTTC.

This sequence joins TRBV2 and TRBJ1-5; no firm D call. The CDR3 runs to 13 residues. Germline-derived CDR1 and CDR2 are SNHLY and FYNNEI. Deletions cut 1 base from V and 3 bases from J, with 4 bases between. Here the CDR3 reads CASSEENNQPQHF. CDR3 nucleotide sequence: TGTGCCAGCAGTGAAGAGAACAATCAGCCCCAGCATTTT.

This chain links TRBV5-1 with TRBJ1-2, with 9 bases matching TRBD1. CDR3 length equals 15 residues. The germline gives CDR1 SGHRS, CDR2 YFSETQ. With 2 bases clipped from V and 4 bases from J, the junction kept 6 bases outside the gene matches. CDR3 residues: CASSFFRGQGYGYTF. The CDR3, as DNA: TGCGCCAGCAGCTTTTTTCGGGGACAGGGCTATGGCTACACCTTC.

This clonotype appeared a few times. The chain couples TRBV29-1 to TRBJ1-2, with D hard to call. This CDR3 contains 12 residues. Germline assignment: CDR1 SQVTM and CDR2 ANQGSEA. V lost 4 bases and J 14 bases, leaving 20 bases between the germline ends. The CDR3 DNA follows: TGCAGCGTTGGCCTCGGGCAGGCAGATCAGACCTTC. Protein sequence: CSVGLGQADQTF. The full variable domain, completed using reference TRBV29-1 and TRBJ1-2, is SAVISQKPSRDICQRGTSLTIQCQVDSQVTMMFWYRQQPGQSLTLIATANQGSEATYESGFVIDKFPISRPNLTFSTLTVSNMSPEDSSIYLCSVGLGQADQTFGSGTRLTVV.

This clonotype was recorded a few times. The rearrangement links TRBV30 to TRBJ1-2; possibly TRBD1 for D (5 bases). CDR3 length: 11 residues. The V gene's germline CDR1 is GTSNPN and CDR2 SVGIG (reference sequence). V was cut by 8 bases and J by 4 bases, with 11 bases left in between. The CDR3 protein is CAGGRLYGYTF. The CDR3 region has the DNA TGTGCCGGGGGACGGCTCTATGGCTACACCTTC.

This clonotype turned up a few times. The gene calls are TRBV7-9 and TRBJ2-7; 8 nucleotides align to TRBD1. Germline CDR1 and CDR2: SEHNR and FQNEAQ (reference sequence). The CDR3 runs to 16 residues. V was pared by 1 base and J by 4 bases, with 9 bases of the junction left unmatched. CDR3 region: CASSLVGQARFYEQYF. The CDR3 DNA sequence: TGTGCCAGCAGCTTAGTGGGACAGGCGAGATTTTACGAGCAGTACTTC.

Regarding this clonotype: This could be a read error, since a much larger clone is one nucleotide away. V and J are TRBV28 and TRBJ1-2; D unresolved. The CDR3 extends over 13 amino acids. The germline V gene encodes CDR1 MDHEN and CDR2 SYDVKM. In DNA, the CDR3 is TGTGCCAGCAATTTATTGGCAGTTTATGGCTACACCTTC. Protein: CASNLLAVYGYTF.

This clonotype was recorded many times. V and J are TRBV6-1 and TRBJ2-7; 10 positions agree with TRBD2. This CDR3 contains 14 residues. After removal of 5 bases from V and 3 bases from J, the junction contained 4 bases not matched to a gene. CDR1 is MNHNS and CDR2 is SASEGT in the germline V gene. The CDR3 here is CASSPSGRNYEQYF. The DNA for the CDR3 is TGTGCCAGCAGTCCTAGCGGGAGAAACTACGAGCAGTACTTC.